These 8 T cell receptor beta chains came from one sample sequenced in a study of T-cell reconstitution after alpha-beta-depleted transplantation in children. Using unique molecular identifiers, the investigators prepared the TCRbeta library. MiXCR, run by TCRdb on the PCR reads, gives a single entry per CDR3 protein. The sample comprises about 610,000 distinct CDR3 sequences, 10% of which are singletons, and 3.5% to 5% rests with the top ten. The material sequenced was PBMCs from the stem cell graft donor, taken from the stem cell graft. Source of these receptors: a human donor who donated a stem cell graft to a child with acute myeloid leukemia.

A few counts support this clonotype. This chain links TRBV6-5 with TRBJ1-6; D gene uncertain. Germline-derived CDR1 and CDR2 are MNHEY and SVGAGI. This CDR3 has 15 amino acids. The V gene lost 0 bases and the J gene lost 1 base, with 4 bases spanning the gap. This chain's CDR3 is CASSYSPSYNSPLHF. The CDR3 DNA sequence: TGTGCCAGCAGTTACTCCCCGTCCTATAATTCACCCCTCCACTTT.

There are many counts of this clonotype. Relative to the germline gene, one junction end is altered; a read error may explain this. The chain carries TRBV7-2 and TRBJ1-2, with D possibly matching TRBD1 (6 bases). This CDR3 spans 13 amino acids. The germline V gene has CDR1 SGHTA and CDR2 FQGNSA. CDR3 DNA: TGTGCCGGCAGCTTAGGGACAAACTATGGCTACACCTTC. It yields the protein CAGSLGTNYGYTF.

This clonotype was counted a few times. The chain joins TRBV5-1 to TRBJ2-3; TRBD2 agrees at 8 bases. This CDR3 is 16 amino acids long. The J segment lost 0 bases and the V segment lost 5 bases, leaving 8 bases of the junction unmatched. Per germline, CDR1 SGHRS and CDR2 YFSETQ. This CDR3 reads CASRSGSATSTDTQYF. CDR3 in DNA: TGCGCCAGCAGGAGCGGGAGCGCCACTAGCACAGATACGCAGTATTTT.

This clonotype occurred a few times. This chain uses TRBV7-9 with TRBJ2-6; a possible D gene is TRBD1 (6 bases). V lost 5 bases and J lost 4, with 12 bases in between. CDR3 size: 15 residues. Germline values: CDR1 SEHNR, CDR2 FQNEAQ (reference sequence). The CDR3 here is CASSDRGTGANVLTF. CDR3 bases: TGTGCCAGCAGCGATAGGGGGACAGGGGCCAACGTCCTGACTTTC.

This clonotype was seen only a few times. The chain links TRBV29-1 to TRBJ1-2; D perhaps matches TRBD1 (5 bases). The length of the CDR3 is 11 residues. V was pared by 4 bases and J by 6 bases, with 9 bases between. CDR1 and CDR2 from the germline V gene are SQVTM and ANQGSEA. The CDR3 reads CSVVGEDGYTF. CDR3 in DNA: TGCAGCGTTGTGGGGGAAGATGGCTACACCTTC.

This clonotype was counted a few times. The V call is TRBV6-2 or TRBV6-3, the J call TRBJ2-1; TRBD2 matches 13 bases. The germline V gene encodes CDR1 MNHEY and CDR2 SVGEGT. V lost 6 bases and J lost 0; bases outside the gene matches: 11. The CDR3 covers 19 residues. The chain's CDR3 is CASRLDQTSGRSSYNEQFF. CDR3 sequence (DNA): TGTGCCAGCAGGCTAGACCAGACTAGCGGGAGGAGCTCCTACAATGAGCAGTTCTTC.

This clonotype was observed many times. The CDR3 loop reads CASSATKEAGSPLHF. CDR3 DNA sequence: TGTGCCAGCAGCGCCACCAAGGAGGCGGGCTCACCCCTCCACTTT. The V gene is TRBV9, the J gene TRBJ1-6; no reliable D call. V lost 3 bases and J 10 bases, leaving 17 bases between the germline ends. Looked up from germline, CDR1 is SGDLS and CDR2 is YYNGEE. The CDR3 covers 15 residues.

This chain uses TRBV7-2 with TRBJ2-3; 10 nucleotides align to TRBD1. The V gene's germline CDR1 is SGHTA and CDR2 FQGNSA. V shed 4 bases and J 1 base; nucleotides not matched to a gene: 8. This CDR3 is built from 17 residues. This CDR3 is CASSWDRGSSGTDTQYF. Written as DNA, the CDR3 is TGTGCCAGCAGCTGGGACAGGGGATCCTCGGGCACAGATACGCAGTATTTT.